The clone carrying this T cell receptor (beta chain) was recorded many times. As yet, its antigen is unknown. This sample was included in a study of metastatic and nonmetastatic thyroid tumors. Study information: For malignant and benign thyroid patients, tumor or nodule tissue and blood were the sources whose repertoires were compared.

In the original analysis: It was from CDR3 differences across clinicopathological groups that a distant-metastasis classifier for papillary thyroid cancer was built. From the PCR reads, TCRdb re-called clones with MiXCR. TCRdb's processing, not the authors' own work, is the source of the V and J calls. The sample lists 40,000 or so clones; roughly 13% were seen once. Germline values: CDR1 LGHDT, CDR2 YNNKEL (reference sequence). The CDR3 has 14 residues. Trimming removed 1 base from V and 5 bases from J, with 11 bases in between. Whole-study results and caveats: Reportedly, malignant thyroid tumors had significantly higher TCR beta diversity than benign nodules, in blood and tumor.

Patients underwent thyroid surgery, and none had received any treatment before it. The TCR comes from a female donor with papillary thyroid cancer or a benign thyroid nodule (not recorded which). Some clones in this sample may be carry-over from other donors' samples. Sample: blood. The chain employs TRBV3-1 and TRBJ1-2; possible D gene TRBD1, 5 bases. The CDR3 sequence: CASSQGRGWYGYTF. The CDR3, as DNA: TGTGCCAGCAGCCAAGGTAGGGGCTGGTATGGCTACACCTTC.